These 30 T cell receptor beta chains were sequenced from one sample in a study of blood T cell repertoires in COVID-19. TCRdb keeps only in-frame clones here, not all; method: immunoSEQ multiplex PCR. The profile covers fewer than 130,000 clones, with 70% to 90% appearing a single time and more than 4.5% taken by the ten largest. The sequenced sample consisted of peripheral blood. The receptors here all came from a human donor in a cohort sampled during active COVID-19.

The chain links TRBV18 to TRBJ1-2, with 9 bases that match TRBD1. V shed 2 bases, J shed 2 bases, and the junction held 3 bases outside the gene matches. The CDR3 extends over 15 amino acids. Germline lookup yields CDR1 KGHSH and CDR2 LQKENI. The CDR3 protein is CASSPGQGTNYGYTF. In DNA, the CDR3 is TGTGCCAGCTCACCAGGACAGGGGACCAACTATGGCTACACCTTC.

The rearrangement joins TRBV4-1 to TRBJ2-7; D perhaps matches TRBD1 (5 bases). Germline loops: CDR1 MGHRA, CDR2 YSYEKL. The CDR3 runs to 15 residues. Trimming removed 4 bases from V and 3 bases from J, with 16 bases in between. CDR3 sequence: CASSPPAGLNYEQYF. CDR3 DNA: TGCGCCAGCAGCCCCCCGGCAGGGTTGAACTACGAGCAGTACTTC.

This clone showed up just a few times. The CDR3 nucleotides are TGTGCCAGCAGCGCACAGGGTAGCAATCAGCCCCAGCATTTT. Translated: CASSAQGSNQPQHF. This chain links TRBV7-2 with TRBJ1-5; a weak D match, TRBD1 (6 bases). Trimming removed 5 bases from V and 0 bases from J, with 8 bases in between. The germline gives CDR1 SGHTA, CDR2 FQGNSA. The CDR3 runs 14 residues.

This clone appeared a single time. The genes are TRBV4-1 and TRBJ1-4; a weak D match, TRBD1 (5 bases). Germline V lookup: CDR1 MGHRA, CDR2 YSYEKL. The CDR3 contains 17 residues. V was shortened by 0 bases and J by 7 bases, with 18 bases between the two germline ends. CDR3 bases: TGCGCCAGCAGCCAAGATGCACCGGGGGGGGTCGGTGAAAAACTGTTTTTT. Its translation is CASSQDAPGGVGEKLFF.

This clone was recorded a few times. The chain uses TRBV19 and TRBJ1-1; no reliable D call. CDR1 is LNHDA, CDR2 SQIVND, per germline (reference sequence). The CDR3 runs 13 residues. V lost 3 bases and J 5 bases, leaving 10 bases between the germline ends. CDR3 region: CASSIKRATEAFF. In DNA form, the CDR3 reads TGTGCCAGTAGTATCAAACGAGCAACTGAAGCTTTCTTT. The variable domain in full, with the rest retrieved from reference TRBV19 and TRBJ1-1, is DGGITQSPKYLFRKEGQNVTLSCEQNLNHDAMYWYRQDPGQGLRLIYYSQIVNDFQKGDIAEGYSVSREKKESFPLTVTSAQKNPTAFYLCASSIKRATEAFFGQGTRLTVV.

The chain is built from TRBV19 and TRBJ1-5; no firm D call. CDR1 and CDR2 from the germline V gene are LNHDA and SQIVND (reference sequence). V was shortened by 0 bases and J by 6 bases, with 12 bases between the two germline ends. CDR3 length: 15 amino acids. CDR3 sequence reads: CASSIDLRRGQPQHF. The CDR3 bases are TGTGCCAGTAGTATAGATCTTCGCCGAGGTCAGCCCCAGCATTTT.

J is TRBJ2-1 and V is TRBV14; 10 bases line up with TRBD2. Germline CDR1 and CDR2: SGHDN and FVKESK. The CDR3 has 18 residues. J lost 4 bases, V lost 1 base, and 10 bases had no gene match. CDR3 loop: CASSQGSSGGLSYNEQFF. The CDR3 DNA follows: TGTGCCAGCAGCCAAGGATCTAGCGGGGGCCTTTCATACAATGAGCAGTTCTTC. The full variable domain, rest sourced from reference TRBV14 and TRBJ2-1, is EAGVTQFPSHSVIEKGQTVTLRCDPISGHDNLYWYRRVMGKEIKFLLHFVKESKQDESGMPNNRFLAERTGGTYSTLKVQPAELEDSGVYFCASSQGSSGGLSYNEQFFGPGTRLTVL.

The rearrangement uses TRBV29-1 and TRBJ2-1; 9 positions agree with TRBD1. The germline CDR1 and CDR2 sequences are SQVTM and ANQGSEA. This CDR3 is 13 amino acids long. V trimming: 5 bases; J trimming: 2 bases; junction bases outside the gene matches: 1. The CDR3 region is CSVWDRAYNEQFF. Here the CDR3 DNA reads TGCAGCGTTTGGGACAGGGCCTACAATGAGCAGTTCTTC.

The gene calls are TRBV4-2 and TRBJ1-2, with unresolved D. CDR1 and CDR2 from the germline V gene are LGHNA and YNFKEQ. The V and J ends lost 0 bases and 4 bases respectively, with 12 bases between them. The CDR3 length is 15 residues. CDR3 sequence: CASSQDYQILYGYTF. In DNA, the CDR3 is TGTGCCAGCAGCCAAGATTACCAGATCCTCTATGGCTACACCTTC.

DNA for the CDR3: TGTGCCAGCAGCCAGGTTGGGGCGCAGTCCTACGAGCAGTACTTC. Protein: CASSQVGAQSYEQYF. The chain links TRBV3-1 (or the pseudogene TRBV3-2) to TRBJ2-7; possibly TRBD1 for D (5 bases). Deletions cut 3 bases from V and 1 base from J, with 13 bases between. Germline V gene data show CDR1 as LGHDT and CDR2 as YNNKEL (reference sequence). CDR3 size: 15 residues.

The chain uses TRBV2 and TRBJ2-3; weak D call: TRBD2 (5 bases). Germline V gene data show CDR1 as SNHLY and CDR2 as FYNNEI. Trimming cost V 3 bases and J 6 bases, with 7 bases left between them. There are 12 residues in the CDR3. This chain's CDR3 is CASSESGDTQYF. The DNA for the CDR3 is TGTGCCAGCAGTGAGTCGGGGGATACGCAGTATTTT. The whole variable domain, remainder taken from reference TRBV2 and TRBJ2-3, is EPEVTQTPSHQVTQMGQEVILRCVPISNHLYFYWYRQILGQKVEFLVSFYNNEISEKSEIFDDQFSVERPDGSNFTLKIRSTKLEDSAMYFCASSESGDTQYFGPGTRLTVL.

The J gene is TRBJ2-7, the V gene TRBV4-3; TRBD2 aligns across 10 bases. Germline V gene lookup returns CDR1 LGHNA and CDR2 YSLEER. J gave up 4 bases and V 0 bases, and 9 bases lay outside the gene matches. This CDR3 has 17 residues. CDR3 amino acids: CASSQDIVGLAFYEQYF. The CDR3 DNA follows: TGCGCCAGCAGCCAAGATATAGTGGGACTAGCGTTTTACGAGCAGTACTTC.

The J gene is TRBJ1-3, the V gene TRBV6-5; D possibly corresponds to TRBD1 (5 bases). Trimming left V 5 bases short and J 0 bases short, with 11 bases between. This CDR3 is 15 amino acids long. Germline lookup yields CDR1 MNHEY and CDR2 SVGAGI. DNA of the CDR3: TGTGCCAGCAGTCGGCAGGGCCGCTCTGGAAACACCATATATTTT. Its translation: CASSRQGRSGNTIYF.

As DNA, the CDR3 is TGTGCCAGTAGTGTCGGGGGTGAGACCCAGTACTTC. It translates to CASSVGGETQYF. The V call is TRBV19, the J call TRBJ2-5, with D tentatively TRBD2 (6 bases). The V gene lost 5 bases and the J gene lost 5 bases, with 9 bases spanning the gap. Germline assignment: CDR1 LNHDA and CDR2 SQIVND (reference sequence). This CDR3 region has 12 residues. Together with reference TRBV19 and TRBJ2-5, the CDR3 gives the full variable domain: DGGITQSPKYLFRKEGQNVTLSCEQNLNHDAMYWYRQDPGQGLRLIYYSQIVNDFQKGDIAEGYSVSREKKESFPLTVTSAQKNPTAFYLCASSVGGETQYFGPGTRLLVL.

The genes are TRBV7-2 and TRBJ1-6, with D unresolved. This CDR3 comprises 17 residues. V was cut by 5 bases and J by 0 bases, with 14 bases left in between. Germline V gives CDR1 SGHTA, CDR2 FQGNSA. The CDR3 nucleotides read TGTGCCAGCAGCCCCAGGAGGGAGAGCTCCTATAATTCACCCCTCCACTTT. Translation: CASSPRRESSYNSPLHF. Complete variable domain (other parts from reference TRBV7-2 and TRBJ1-6): GAGVSQSPSNKVTEKGKDVELRCDPISGHTALYWYRQSLGQGLEFLIYFQGNSAPDKSGLPSDRFSAERTGGSVSTLTIQRTQQEDSAVYLCASSPRRESSYNSPLHFGNGTRLTVT.

This chain connects TRBV9 to TRBJ1-6, with 7 bases that match TRBD1. The CDR3 is made up of 14 amino acids. CDR1 SGDLS and CDR2 YYNGEE come from the germline V gene. V lost 2 bases, J lost 5 bases, and 1 base stayed unmatched. CDR3 sequence: CASSVTGDNSPLHF. The DNA of the CDR3 is TGTGCCAGCAGCGTTACAGGGGATAATTCACCCCTCCACTTT.

The chain recombines TRBV21-1 with TRBJ2-7; the D segment call TRBD2 is taken from the table without a DNA check. TRBV21-1 is a pseudogene locus. The CDR3 is 14 residues long. The CDR3 nucleotides read TGTGCCAGCAGTGAGAGGAACCTTTTGCTGGGGCAGTACTTC. Translated: CASSERNLLLGQYF.

The V call is TRBV15, the J call TRBJ1-2; tentative D call: TRBD1 (5 bases). Germline V lookup: CDR1 LNHNV, CDR2 YYDKDF (reference sequence). The V end was cut by 5 bases, the J end by 3 bases, with 13 bases between. This CDR3 is built from 14 residues. CDR3 region: CATSPYRSDYGYTF. CDR3 bases: TGTGCCACCAGCCCCTACAGGTCGGACTATGGCTACACCTTC.

The gene calls are TRBV27 and TRBJ2-7; D ambiguous. The ends were cut back, 2 bases at V and 6 bases at J, with 17 bases in the middle. The CDR3 is 15 residues long. Germline CDR1 reads MNHEY; CDR2 reads SMNVEV (reference sequence). CDR3: CASSLLGLGIPEQYF. The CDR3 region has the DNA TGTGCCAGCAGTTTACTTGGATTGGGCATCCCCGAGCAGTACTTC.

The V call is TRBV2, the J call TRBJ2-7, with TRBD2 as a possible D gene (6 bases). The CDR3 length is 16 residues. Germline loops: CDR1 SNHLY, CDR2 FYNNEI. V was clipped by 2 bases and J by 2 bases, with 16 bases between them. DNA of the CDR3: TGTGCCAGCAGTGAACAACCGGGACTTCGAGCCTACGAGCAGTACTTC. Protein product: CASSEQPGLRAYEQYF.

The rearrangement uses TRBV4-1 and TRBJ1-3; a possible D gene is TRBD1 (6 bases). The CDR3 runs 16 residues. V was pared by 4 bases and J by 7 bases, with 20 bases between. Germline V gene sequence: CDR1 MGHRA, CDR2 YSYEKL. CDR3 in DNA: TGCGCCAGCAGCCCGTACCCACAGGGTAAGGAGAACACCATATATTTT. This translates into CASSPYPQGKENTIYF.

The V and J genes are TRBV29-1 and TRBJ1-2; a weak D match, TRBD1 (5 bases). The V end was cut by 1 base, the J end by 4 bases, with 10 bases between. CDR3 length: 13 residues. Germline values: CDR1 SQVTM, CDR2 ANQGSEA. The CDR3 nucleotides read TGCAGCGTTGAAGTGAGGACATCCTATGGCTACACCTTC. Translating gives CSVEVRTSYGYTF.

The chain uses TRBV25-1 and TRBJ1-1; D gene ambiguous. CDR1 MGHDK and CDR2 SYGVNS come from the germline V gene. V was pared by 1 base and J by 1 base, with 10 bases between. This CDR3 spans 15 amino acids. The CDR3 protein is CASSESPVGNTEAFF. The CDR3 region has the DNA TGTGCCAGCAGTGAATCTCCGGTTGGGAACACTGAAGCTTTCTTT.

The CDR3 loop is CASSLRLAGFTDTQYF. CDR3 coding DNA: TGTGCCAGCAGCCTGCGACTAGCGGGATTCACAGATACGCAGTATTTT. The chain joins TRBV9 to TRBJ2-3, with 11 bases matching TRBD2. Germline-derived CDR1 and CDR2 are SGDLS and YYNGEE. The CDR3 extends over 16 amino acids. V lost 4 bases, J lost 2 bases, and 6 bases stayed unmatched.

The chain has TRBV4-1 and TRBJ1-5; tentatively, D is TRBD1 (5 bases). V dropped 5 bases and J dropped 7 bases, with 15 bases sitting between them. This CDR3 is 14 amino acids long. Per the germline V gene, CDR1 is MGHRA and CDR2 is YSYEKL. The CDR3 coding sequence is TGCGCCAGCAGCGCTGTGGGGGGGAGACAGCCCCAGCATTTT. It encodes CASSAVGGRQPQHF.

V gene TRBV6-1 combines with J gene TRBJ2-3; 7 positions match TRBD1. The V segment lost 3 bases and the J segment 3 bases; nucleotides outside the gene matches: 3. Per the germline V gene, CDR1 is MNHNS and CDR2 is SASEGT. The CDR3 spans 14 residues. This CDR3 is CASSDRGITDTQYF. CDR3 DNA sequence: TGTGCCAGCAGTGACAGGGGGATTACAGATACGCAGTATTTT.

V is TRBV19 and J is TRBJ2-2, with TRBD2 matching 10 bases. V trimming: 6 bases; J trimming: 0 bases; junction bases outside the gene matches: 10. The CDR3 sequence is 18 residues long. Germline CDR1 reads LNHDA; CDR2 reads SQIVND (reference sequence). CDR3 DNA: TGTGCCAGTAGCCACCAACCCCTAGCGGGGGCGAACACCGGGGAGCTGTTTTTT. It yields the protein CASSHQPLAGANTGELFF.

The chain carries TRBV27 and TRBJ2-5; 7 nucleotides agree with TRBD1. This CDR3 is 15 amino acids long. Germline CDR1 MNHEY, CDR2 SMNVEV (reference sequence). V lost 0 bases, J lost 5 bases, and 6 bases stayed unmatched. CDR3 coding DNA: TGTGCCAGCAGTTTATCGATAGGGGGCGCGGAGACCCAGTACTTC. Amino acids: CASSLSIGGAETQYF.

The V and J genes are TRBV6-5 and TRBJ1-2; D may be TRBD1 (5 bases). This CDR3 is 16 amino acids long. Trimming removed 2 bases from V and 5 bases from J, with 18 bases in between. Germline V gene lookup returns CDR1 MNHEY and CDR2 SVGAGI. The CDR3, as DNA: TGTGCCAGCAGTTACGGCCCGCCCAGGGCACAGTATGGCTACACCTTC. Protein product: CASSYGPPRAQYGYTF.

This rearrangement joins TRBV7-9 to TRBJ2-4, with 11 bases fitting TRBD1. Germline V gene lookup returns CDR1 SEHNR and CDR2 FQNEAQ (reference sequence). With V trimmed by 1 base and J by 3 bases, 2 bases remained unmatched. CDR3 length: 16 residues. This chain's CDR3 is CASSLGDRGVKNIQYF. CDR3 DNA: TGTGCCAGCAGCTTAGGGGACAGGGGGGTCAAAAACATTCAGTACTTC.